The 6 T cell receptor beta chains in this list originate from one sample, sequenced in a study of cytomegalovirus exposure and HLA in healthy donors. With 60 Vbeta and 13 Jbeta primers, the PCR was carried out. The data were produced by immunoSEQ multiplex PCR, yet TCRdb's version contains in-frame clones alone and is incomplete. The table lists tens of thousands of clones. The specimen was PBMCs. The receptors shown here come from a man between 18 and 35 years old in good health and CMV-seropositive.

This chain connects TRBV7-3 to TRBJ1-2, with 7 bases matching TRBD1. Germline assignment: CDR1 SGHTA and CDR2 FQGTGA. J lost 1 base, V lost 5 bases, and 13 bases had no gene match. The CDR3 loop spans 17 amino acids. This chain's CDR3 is CASSPSSWAGGNYGYTF. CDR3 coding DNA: TGTGCCAGCAGCCCCTCCTCCTGGGCAGGGGGTAACTATGGCTACACCTTC.

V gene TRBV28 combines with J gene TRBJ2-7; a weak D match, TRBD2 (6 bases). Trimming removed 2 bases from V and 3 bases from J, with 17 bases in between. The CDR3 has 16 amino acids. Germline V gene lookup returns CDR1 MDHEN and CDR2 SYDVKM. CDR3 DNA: TGTGCCAGCAGTTTAGGGGGGAGAGCTCAGGTCTACGAGCAGTACTTC. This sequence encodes CASSLGGRAQVYEQYF.

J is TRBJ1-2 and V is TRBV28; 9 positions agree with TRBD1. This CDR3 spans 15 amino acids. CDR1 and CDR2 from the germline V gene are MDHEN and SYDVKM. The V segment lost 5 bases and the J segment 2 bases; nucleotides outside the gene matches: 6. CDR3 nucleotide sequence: TGTGCCAGCAGTCACAGGGGGCTATCAAACTATGGCTACACCTTC. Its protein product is CASSHRGLSNYGYTF.

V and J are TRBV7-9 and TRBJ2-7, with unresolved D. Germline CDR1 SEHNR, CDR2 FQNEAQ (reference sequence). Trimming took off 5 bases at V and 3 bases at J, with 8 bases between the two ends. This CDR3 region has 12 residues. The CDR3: CASSPRNYEQYF. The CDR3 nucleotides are TGTGCCAGCAGCCCTAGGAACTACGAGCAGTACTTC.

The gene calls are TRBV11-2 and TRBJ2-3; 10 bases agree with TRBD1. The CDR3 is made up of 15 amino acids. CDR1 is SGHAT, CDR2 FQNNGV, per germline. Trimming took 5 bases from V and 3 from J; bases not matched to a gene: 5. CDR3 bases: TGTGCCAGCAGCATCAGACAGGGGGCGACAGATACGCAGTATTTT. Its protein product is CASSIRQGATDTQYF.

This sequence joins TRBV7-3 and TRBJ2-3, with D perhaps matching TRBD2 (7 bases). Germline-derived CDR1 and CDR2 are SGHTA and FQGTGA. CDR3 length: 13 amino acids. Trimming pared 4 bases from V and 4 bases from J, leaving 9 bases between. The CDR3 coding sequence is TGTGCCAGCAGCTCGGGGGGCTCAGATACGCAGTATTTT. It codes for CASSSGGSDTQYF.